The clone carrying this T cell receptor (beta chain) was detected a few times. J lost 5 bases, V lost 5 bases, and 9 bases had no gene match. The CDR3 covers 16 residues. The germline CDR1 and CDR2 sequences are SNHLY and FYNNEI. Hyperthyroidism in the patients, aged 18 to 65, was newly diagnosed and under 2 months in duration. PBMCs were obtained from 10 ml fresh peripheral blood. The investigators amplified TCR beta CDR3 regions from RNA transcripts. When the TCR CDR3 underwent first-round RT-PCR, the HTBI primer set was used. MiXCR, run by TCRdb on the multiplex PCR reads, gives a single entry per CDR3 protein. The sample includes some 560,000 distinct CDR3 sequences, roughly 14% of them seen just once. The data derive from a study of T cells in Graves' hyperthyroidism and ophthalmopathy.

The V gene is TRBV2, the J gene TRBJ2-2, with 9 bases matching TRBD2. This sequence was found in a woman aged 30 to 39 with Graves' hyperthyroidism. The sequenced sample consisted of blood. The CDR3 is CASSFLAGGPTGELFF. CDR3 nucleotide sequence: TGTGCCAGCAGTTTCCTTGCGGGAGGGCCAACCGGGGAGCTGTTTTTT.